The rows below give T cell receptor beta chains drawn from one sample of a study of T cells in Graves' hyperthyroidism and ophthalmopathy. TCRdb redid the calling of the multiplex PCR reads with MiXCR, one entry per CDR3 protein. The data contain around 380,000 distinct CDR3 sequences, roughly 12% of them seen just once; the ten biggest clones take up less than 25%. What was sequenced was blood. The receptor set was obtained from a man aged 25 to 45 with Graves' hyperthyroidism that later progressed to Graves' ophthalmopathy. The CDR3 runs from the conserved cysteine through the conserved F or W. A D gene is named only where the DNA matches it firmly. Expanded clones are given a class, and other clones once, few, many or no size at all.

clone size	J gene	D gene	V gene	CDR3 protein	CDR3 DNA
NA	TRBJ2-1	TRBD2	TRBV4-1	CASSRNLLAGGSYNEQFF	TGCGCCAGCAGCCGAAATTTGCTAGCGGGGGGCTCCTACAATGAGCAGTTCTTC
few	TRBJ1-3	NA	TRBV30	CAWSLGQGPGNTIYF	TGTGCCTGGAGTCTCGGGCAGGGACCTGGAAACACCATATATTTT
few	TRBJ2-6	NA	TRBV9	CASSVGSSGANVLTF	TGTGCCAGCAGCGTAGGTTCCTCTGGGGCCAACGTCCTGACTTTC
many	TRBJ2-2	TRBD1	TRBV20-1	CSARDFAGGDTGELFF	TGCAGTGCTAGAGATTTTGCAGGGGGCGACACCGGGGAGCTGTTTTTT
few	TRBJ2-5	NA	TRBV5-5	CASSWQGETQYF	TGTGCCAGCAGCTGGCAGGGTGAGACCCAGTACTTC
many	TRBJ2-1	NA	TRBV11-3	CASSLSVYNEQFF	TGTGCCAGCAGCTTAAGTGTATACAATGAGCAGTTCTTC
many	TRBJ1-5	NA	TRBV29-1	CSVGDSNQPQHF	TGCAGCGTTGGGGATAGCAATCAGCCCCAGCATTTT
NA	TRBJ1-2	NA	TRBV5-5	CASSLEGTPQGLNYGYTF	TGTGCCAGCAGCTTGGAAGGTACTCCTCAGGGGCTTAACTATGGCTACACCTTC
NA	TRBJ2-1	TRBD1	TRBV7-9	CASSYRDRGTNEQFF	TGTGCCAGCAGCTACCGGGACAGGGGGACCAATGAGCAGTTCTTC
many	TRBJ2-3	NA	TRBV27	CASSLGGRDTQYF	TGTGCCAGCAGTTTAGGCGGGCGAGATACGCAGTATTTT
NA	TRBJ2-3	TRBD2	TRBV5-1	CASSGGTSGSTDTQYF	TGCGCCAGCAGCGGCGGGACTAGCGGTAGCACAGATACGCAGTATTTT
NA	TRBJ2-3	TRBD1	TRBV5-1	CASSSNGQAERTDTQYF	TGCGCCAGCAGCTCGAACGGACAGGCCGAAAGAACAGATACGCAGTATTTT
NA	TRBJ1-6	NA	TRBV7-2	CASSLAGDPLHF	TGTGCCAGCAGCTTAGCGGGGGATCCCCTCCACTTT
few	TRBJ2-7	TRBD2	TRBV27	CASSRTSGSGEQYF	TGTGCCAGCAGTCGTACTAGCGGCTCTGGCGAGCAGTACTTC
many	TRBJ1-2	NA	TRBV12-5	CASGRQPAVLGYTF	TGTGCTAGTGGTCGCCAGCCCGCGGTACTAGGCTACACCTTC
many	TRBJ1-5	NA	TRBV28	CASHETSNQPQHF	TGTGCCAGCCACGAAACTAGCAATCAGCCCCAGCATTTT
NA	TRBJ2-4	NA	TRBV7-3	CASSKSPRDIQYF	TGTGCCAGCAGCAAAAGCCCCCGGGACATTCAGTACTTC
few	TRBJ2-7	NA	TRBV28	CASSPGGEFEQYF	TGTGCCAGCAGCCCCGGGGGCGAGTTTGAGCAGTACTTC
NA	TRBJ1-6	NA	TRBV29-1	CSVRQSNSPLHF	TGCAGCGTGAGACAGTCTAATTCACCCCTCCACTTT
NA	TRBJ1-1	NA	TRBV4-1	CASSQALLEAAGTTEAFF	TGCGCCAGCAGCCAAGCCCTACTCGAGGCAGCCGGGACCACTGAAGCTTTCTTT
once	TRBJ2-3	NA	TRBV6-2/TRBV6-3	CASRRLGDTQYF	TGTGCCAGCAGAAGACTGGGGGATACGCAGTATTTT
few	TRBJ2-7	NA	TRBV14	CASSPKSVWPVQYF	TGTGCCAGCAGCCCCAAGTCGGTGTGGCCCGTGCAGTACTTC
many	TRBJ2-5	NA	TRBV7-2	CASSSQGQVQETQYF	TGTGCCAGCAGCTCCCAGGGGCAGGTGCAAGAGACCCAGTACTTC
NA	TRBJ2-1	NA	TRBV7-3	CASSLTRYNEQFF	TGTGCCAGCAGCTTAACCAGATACAATGAGCAGTTCTTC
many	TRBJ2-7	TRBD1	TRBV2	CASRRQGLDEQYF	TGTGCCAGCAGGAGACAGGGCCTCGACGAGCAGTACTTC
few	TRBJ1-5	NA	TRBV11-2	CASSLEWSQPQHF	TGTGCCAGCAGCTTAGAATGGTCTCAGCCCCAGCATTTT
NA	TRBJ2-2	NA	TRBV11-3	CASSLVGRGSNTGELFF	TGTGCCAGCAGCTTAGTTGGACGGGGGTCGAACACCGGGGAGCTGTTTTTT
few	TRBJ2-2	NA	TRBV10-2	CASREDSHTGELFF	TGCGCCAGCAGGGAGGACAGCCACACCGGGGAGCTGTTTTTT
many	TRBJ2-3	TRBD1	TRBV18	CASSDRGDTQYF	TGTGCCAGCTCAGACAGGGGAGATACGCAGTATTTT
few	TRBJ2-7	TRBD2	TRBV7-9	CASRGTSGGYEQYF	TGTGCCAGCAGGGGGACTAGCGGGGGGTACGAGCAGTACTTC
NA	TRBJ1-5	NA	TRBV18	CASSLEVEQKQPQHF	TGTGCCAGCTCATTGGAAGTGGAACAGAAACAGCCCCAGCATTTT
NA	TRBJ2-1	TRBD2	TRBV3-1	CASSQALGTSDEQFF	TGTGCCAGCAGCCAAGCACTCGGGACTAGCGATGAGCAGTTCTTC
many	TRBJ1-1	NA	TRBV12-3/TRBV12-4	CASRKWNTEAFF	TGTGCCAGCAGAAAATGGAACACTGAAGCTTTCTTT
NA	TRBJ2-2	TRBD1	TRBV30	CAWSSRDRGRLGTGELFF	TGTGCCTGGAGTAGCCGGGACAGGGGGCGTTTAGGCACCGGGGAGCTGTTTTTT
many	TRBJ2-1	NA	TRBV12-3/TRBV12-4	CASGSGTEGREQFF	TGTGCCAGCGGATCCGGGACGGAGGGAAGGGAGCAGTTCTTC
NA	TRBJ2-7	TRBD2	TRBV4-2	CASSQVGTSGAYEQYF	TGTGCCAGCAGCCAAGTTGGGACTAGCGGGGCCTACGAGCAGTACTTC
NA	TRBJ1-1	NA	TRBV30	CAWSVRGLLNTEAFF	TGTGCCTGGAGTGTTAGGGGCCTACTGAACACTGAAGCTTTCTTT
NA	TRBJ2-2	NA	TRBV19	CASSQDSADTGELFF	TGTGCCAGTAGTCAGGACAGTGCGGACACCGGGGAGCTGTTTTTT
many	TRBJ2-1	NA	TRBV3-1	CASSQDPDRQINNEQFF	TGTGCCAGCAGCCAAGATCCCGATAGACAGATTAACAATGAGCAGTTCTTC
NA	TRBJ2-2	NA	TRBV27	CASSALGELFF	TGTGCCAGCAGTGCCCTCGGGGAGCTGTTTTTT
many	TRBJ2-5	NA	TRBV7-9	CASSSRRETQYF	TGTGCCAGCAGCTCCCGGCGAGAGACCCAGTACTTC
many	TRBJ1-3	NA	TRBV10-3	CAVRFGNTIYF	TGTGCCGTTAGGTTCGGAAACACCATATATTTT
NA	TRBJ2-1	NA	TRBV20-1	CSATGYKASEQFF	TGCAGTGCTACAGGGTACAAGGCTTCTGAGCAGTTCTTC
many	TRBJ1-2	NA	TRBV28	CANMLLGEGGYTF	TGTGCCAACATGTTACTCGGGGAAGGTGGCTACACCTTC
NA	TRBJ2-2	NA	TRBV27	CTSSFFGRGTANTGELFF	TGTACCAGCAGTTTTTTTGGTAGGGGGACCGCGAACACCGGGGAGCTGTTTTTT
many	TRBJ2-1	NA	TRBV11-1	CASSQGGRGSSYNEQFF	TGTGCCAGCAGTCAGGGAGGTCGGGGGTCCTCCTACAATGAGCAGTTCTTC
few	TRBJ2-4	NA	TRBV28	CASSLFKNIQYF	TGTGCCAGCAGTTTATTCAAAAACATTCAGTACTTC
many	TRBJ1-1	NA	TRBV4-1	CASSQASTSEAFF	TGCGCCAGCAGCCAAGCCTCGACGTCTGAAGCTTTCTTT
many	TRBJ1-5	NA	TRBV20-1	CSARPPLLRDQPQHF	TGCAGTGCTAGGCCCCCCCTGCTAAGGGATCAGCCCCAGCATTTT
many	TRBJ1-1	NA	TRBV12-3/TRBV12-4	CASTWGGTEAFF	TGTGCCAGCACCTGGGGGGGCACTGAAGCTTTCTTT
many	TRBJ1-3	NA	TRBV20-1	CSASMSGGGNTIYF	TGCAGTGCTAGCATGTCCGGAGGGGGAAACACCATATATTTT
many	TRBJ1-2	NA	TRBV28	CASRPRDNYGYTF	TGTGCCAGCAGACCCCGGGACAACTATGGCTACACCTTC
many	TRBJ2-1	TRBD2	TRBV7-3	CASSPVAGDNEQFF	TGTGCCAGCAGCCCCGTAGCGGGGGACAATGAGCAGTTCTTC
many	TRBJ1-5	NA	TRBV28	CASTPSAGAVRNQPQHF	TGTGCCAGCACTCCCTCGGCGGGGGCGGTTCGCAATCAGCCCCAGCATTTT
many	TRBJ2-4	NA	TRBV11-3	CASSLDGFIAKNIQYF	TGTGCCAGCAGCTTGGACGGGTTCATAGCCAAAAACATTCAGTACTTC
NA	TRBJ2-7	NA	TRBV6-5	CASSYFTGSGYEQYF	TGTGCCAGCAGTTACTTCACCGGGTCGGGGTACGAGCAGTACTTC